The rows below give T cell receptor beta chains drawn from one sample of a study of blood T cell repertoires in COVID-19. Assay: immunoSEQ multiplex PCR; the TCRdb copy retains only in-frame clones and omits some. The sample lists more than 95,000 clones, approximately 83% occurring once. Material: peripheral blood. The receptors were sampled from a man aged 60 to 75 with acute or convalescent COVID-19. Each CDR3 is given with its conserved first and last residue. A D gene is named only where the DNA matches it firmly. Clone size is shown for a subset of rows, as once, few, many or a class of expanded clone.

clone size: .; V gene: TRBV24-1; D gene: TRBD1; J gene: TRBJ2-3; CDR3 protein: CATSDFTGVYDTQYF; CDR3 DNA: TGTGCCACCAGTGATTTTACAGGGGTTTATGATACGCAGTATTTT
clone size: .; V gene: TRBV28; D gene: .; J gene: TRBJ2-7; CDR3 protein: CASTGTGRDEQYF; CDR3 DNA: TGTGCCAGCACTGGTACTGGGCGGGACGAGCAGTACTTC
clone size: .; V gene: TRBV5-1; D gene: .; J gene: TRBJ2-5; CDR3 protein: CASSLGSLAGETQYF; CDR3 DNA: TGCGCCAGCAGCTTGGGGTCCCTAGCAGGAGAGACCCAGTACTTC
clone size: .; V gene: TRBV28; D gene: .; J gene: TRBJ1-1; CDR3 protein: CASSFQVNTEAFF; CDR3 DNA: TGTGCCAGCAGTTTTCAGGTGAACACTGAAGCTTTCTTT
clone size: .; V gene: TRBV30; D gene: .; J gene: TRBJ1-3; CDR3 protein: CAWRGPLWGDSGNTIYF; CDR3 DNA: TGTGCCTGGAGGGGTCCCCTTTGGGGGGACTCTGGAAACACCATATATTTT
clone size: .; V gene: TRBV21-1; D gene: .; J gene: TRBJ2-7; CDR3 protein: CASSLAGAIYPRSYEQYF; CDR3 DNA: TGTGCCAGCTCGCTAGCGGGAGCCATATACCCTCGGTCCTACGAGCAGTACTTC
clone size: .; V gene: TRBV6-5; D gene: TRBD1; J gene: TRBJ2-5; CDR3 protein: CASSRPDRRETQYF; CDR3 DNA: TGTGCCAGCAGTCGACCGGACAGGAGAGAGACCCAGTACTTC
clone size: .; V gene: TRBV14; D gene: .; J gene: TRBJ1-2; CDR3 protein: CASSQMRDWGYTF; CDR3 DNA: TGTGCCAGCAGCCAAATGAGGGATTGGGGCTACACCTTC
clone size: .; V gene: TRBV5-8; D gene: .; J gene: TRBJ1-2; CDR3 protein: CASSLNRIYGYTF; CDR3 DNA: TGTGCCAGCAGCTTGAACAGGATCTATGGCTACACCTTC
clone size: .; V gene: TRBV4-2; D gene: .; J gene: TRBJ2-3; CDR3 protein: CASSPQGGKGVGPGTDTQYF; CDR3 DNA: TGTGCCAGCAGCCCGCAAGGGGGTAAGGGAGTAGGTCCGGGGACAGATACGCAGTATTTT
clone size: .; V gene: TRBV14; D gene: .; J gene: TRBJ2-1; CDR3 protein: CASSPLAGSIEQFF; CDR3 DNA: TGTGCCAGCAGTCCTCTAGCCGGGAGCATTGAGCAGTTCTTC
clone size: .; V gene: TRBV24-1; D gene: .; J gene: TRBJ2-2; CDR3 protein: CATNGGTNTGELFF; CDR3 DNA: TGTGCCACCAACGGGGGAACGAACACCGGGGAGCTGTTTTTT
clone size: .; V gene: TRBV30; D gene: TRBD1; J gene: TRBJ1-2; CDR3 protein: CAWSVQGDRYGYTF; CDR3 DNA: TGTGCCTGGAGTGTACAGGGGGACCGCTATGGCTACACCTTC
clone size: .; V gene: TRBV5-1; D gene: TRBD1; J gene: TRBJ2-7; CDR3 protein: CASSLAWDSLGSEQYF; CDR3 DNA: TGCGCCAGCAGCTTGGCCTGGGACAGTTTGGGATCGGAGCAGTACTTC
clone size: .; V gene: TRBV24-1; D gene: .; J gene: TRBJ2-1; CDR3 protein: CATGRTGSYNEQFF; CDR3 DNA: TGTGCCACCGGGAGGACAGGCTCCTACAATGAGCAGTTCTTC
clone size: .; V gene: TRBV10-3; D gene: TRBD2; J gene: TRBJ2-1; CDR3 protein: CAISERGGLVGDEQFF; CDR3 DNA: TGTGCCATCAGTGAGAGGGGAGGACTAGTCGGCGATGAGCAGTTCTTC
clone size: .; V gene: TRBV7-6; D gene: TRBD2; J gene: TRBJ2-5; CDR3 protein: CASSRGLSGRIKTQYF; CDR3 DNA: TGTGCCAGCAGCCGAGGTCTTAGCGGGAGGATCAAGACCCAGTACTTC
clone size: .; V gene: TRBV4-1; D gene: .; J gene: TRBJ2-3; CDR3 protein: CASSQAQGADTQYF; CDR3 DNA: TGCGCCAGCAGCCAAGCCCAGGGCGCAGATACGCAGTATTTT
clone size: .; V gene: TRBV5-4; D gene: .; J gene: TRBJ1-5; CDR3 protein: CASSSQGQPQHF; CDR3 DNA: TGTGCCAGCAGCTCCCAGGGGCAGCCCCAGCATTTT
clone size: few; V gene: TRBV29-1; D gene: .; J gene: TRBJ1-1; CDR3 protein: CSVEYRRGIQVAFF; CDR3 DNA: TGCAGCGTTGAATATCGCAGGGGTATTCAGGTAGCTTTCTTT
clone size: few; V gene: TRBV6-5; D gene: .; J gene: TRBJ2-2; CDR3 protein: CASSHPGAGELFF; CDR3 DNA: TGTGCCAGCAGCCACCCCGGGGCCGGGGAGCTGTTTTTT
clone size: .; V gene: TRBV4-1; D gene: .; J gene: TRBJ2-6; CDR3 protein: CASSQKPRGPSSGANVLTF; CDR3 DNA: TGCGCCAGCAGCCAAAAACCCAGGGGTCCCAGTTCTGGGGCCAACGTCCTGACTTTC
clone size: .; V gene: TRBV6-2/TRBV6-3; D gene: TRBD2; J gene: TRBJ2-7; CDR3 protein: CASSRQPSGRRWSYEQYF; CDR3 DNA: TGTGCCAGCAGCCGCCAGCCTAGCGGGAGAAGGTGGTCCTACGAGCAGTACTTC
clone size: once; V gene: TRBV9; D gene: TRBD1; J gene: TRBJ1-4; CDR3 protein: CASSVGQGGEKLFF; CDR3 DNA: TGTGCCAGCAGCGTAGGACAGGGAGGTGAAAAACTGTTTTTT
clone size: .; V gene: TRBV27; D gene: TRBD2; J gene: TRBJ2-5; CDR3 protein: CASSFREGETQYF; CDR3 DNA: TGTGCCAGCAGTTTCCGGGAGGGGGAGACCCAGTACTTC
clone size: .; V gene: TRBV2; D gene: TRBD1; J gene: TRBJ2-3; CDR3 protein: CASSRDRGTDTQYF; CDR3 DNA: TGTGCCAGCAGCCGGGACAGGGGCACAGATACGCAGTATTTT
clone size: .; V gene: TRBV15; D gene: TRBD2; J gene: TRBJ2-7; CDR3 protein: CATSRDRGGAPSSSYEQYF; CDR3 DNA: TGTGCCACCAGCAGAGATCGGGGGGGCGCCCCGAGCAGCTCCTACGAGCAGTACTTC